This TCR beta chain was identified during a study of blood T cell repertoires in COVID-19. In the study overall: T cells, B-cell-depleted T cells, or PBMCs supplied cDNA or gDNA.

Participants came from 24 US areas, aged roughly 18 to 89 years. The study assigned cohorts using participant-reported clinical history. TCRdb's copy holds only in-frame clones and misses some; the assay was immunoSEQ multiplex PCR. This table has approximately 250,000 clones, 70% to 90% appearing once. This TCR derives from a middle-aged woman with acute COVID-19. Sequencing input: PBMCs or T cells enriched from blood (not recorded which).

For the CDR3, the DNA is TGTGCCAGCAGTTTCCCGTATGAAGCTTTCTTT. This translates into CASSFPYEAFF. The V gene is TRBV28, the J gene TRBJ1-1; D gene uncertain. The germline gives CDR1 MDHEN, CDR2 SYDVKM. This CDR3 has 11 amino acids. V lost 3 bases, J lost 7 bases, and 6 bases lay in between.